This T cell receptor (beta chain) was identified during a study of tumor-infiltrating lymphocytes in oesophageal squamous cell carcinoma. In its sample, this clonotype was seen a few times. TCRdb passed the PCR reads through MiXCR, listing each CDR3 protein once. The sample consists of about 20,000 distinct CDR3 sequences, around 43% of them appearing once. The V gene's germline CDR1 is SGHVS and CDR2 FQNEAQ. The CDR3 runs to 16 residues. With V trimmed by 1 base and J by 4 bases, 5 bases remained unmatched. This sequence joins TRBV7-8 and TRBJ2-3; TRBD2 agrees at 10 bases. Sequenced material: normal esophageal tissue next to the tumor. The sequence came from a female donor with esophageal squamous cell carcinoma. The CDR3 nucleotides read TGTGCCAGCAGCTTAGGGGCTAGCGGGAGTCCAGATACGCAGTATTTT. It translates to CASSLGASGSPDTQYF.